One and the same sample provided the 7 T cell receptor beta chains below, sequenced in a study of beta chain features in type 1 diabetes (dated by TCRdb to the late 2010s). The receptor library was made with the immunoSEQ multiplex PCR assay. The entire amount of isolated RNA was reverse transcribed using the High Capacity cDNA Reverse Transcription Kit, so the sequenced TCRB transcripts were expressed ones. In its TCRdb copy, this immuneACCESS table keeps in-frame sequences only and misses some clones. Where compared with another copy, unresolved V genes explain less than half of these, and the others have no known cause. Recorded for this sample are about 900,000 clones; about 17% of them occurred a single time. Of the sample, 0.023% is held by the ten largest clones. Sequenced: naive CD4+ T cells from blood. Sample cell subset or site, as interpreted from the label and publication: true naive CD4+ T cells. These receptors were taken from a woman aged 18-29 years in good health.

This clone has more than one count but fewer than ten. This chain joins TRBV10-3 and TRBJ2-5; tentative D call: TRBD2 (7 bases). CDR1 is ENHRY and CDR2 is SYGVKD in the germline V gene. This CDR3 has 17 amino acids. V lost 5 bases and J lost 2, with 21 bases in between. For the CDR3, the DNA is TGTGCCATCAGTCCTCGGGGGCCAGGGGAGGGTCAAGAGACCCAGTACTTC. This translates into CAISPRGPGEGQETQYF.

The chain combines TRBV21-1 with TRBJ2-7; the DNA was not used to check the table's D call, TRBD2. TRBV21-1 is noted as a pseudogene. This CDR3 is 17 amino acids long. CDR3 sequence reads: CASSNEVLAGEGYEQYF. CDR3 in DNA: TGTGCCAGCAGCAATGAGGTCTTGGCGGGAGAGGGATACGAGCAGTACTTC.

The table lists this clone with a few counts. The V call is TRBV4-3, the J call TRBJ2-2, with TRBD1 identical over 8 bases. Germline-derived CDR1 and CDR2 are LGHNA and YSLEER. V shed 4 bases, J shed 5 bases, and the junction held 6 bases outside the gene matches. This CDR3 is built from 15 residues. The CDR3 protein is CASSRGQGGTGELFF. The CDR3 nucleotides are TGCGCCAGCAGCCGAGGACAGGGTGGGACCGGGGAGCTGTTTTTT.

This clone was counted a few times. V usage is TRBV7-6 and J usage is TRBJ1-1, with a tentative D call TRBD1 (5 bases). Per germline, CDR1 SGHVS and CDR2 FNYEAQ. The CDR3 has 15 residues. Trimming took 1 base from V and 4 from J, leaving 13 bases between them. Here the CDR3 reads CASSLGARVFTEAFF. The CDR3 bases are TGTGCCAGCAGCTTAGGGGCCAGGGTCTTCACTGAAGCTTTCTTT.

This clone was counted a few times. This rearrangement joins TRBV4-1 to TRBJ1-3; TRBD1 matches at 7 bases. The V gene's germline CDR1 is MGHRA and CDR2 YSYEKL. V shed 3 bases and J 6 bases; nucleotides not matched to a gene: 11. CDR3 length: 16 amino acids. The CDR3 loop is CASSQPLGQNPNTIYF. CDR3 DNA sequence: TGCGCCAGCAGCCAGCCCCTGGGACAGAACCCAAACACCATATATTTT.

This clone has only a few counts. The rearrangement links TRBV5-1 to TRBJ2-1; 8 positions match TRBD2. The germline gives CDR1 SGHRS, CDR2 YFSETQ. The V segment lost 1 base and the J segment 2 bases; nucleotides outside the gene matches: 5. The CDR3 has 16 amino acids. The DNA for the CDR3 is TGCGCCAGCAGCTTGTCCACGGGAGGGCCCTACAATGAGCAGTTCTTC. Translation gives CASSLSTGGPYNEQFF. Based on the CDR3 plus reference TRBV5-1 and TRBJ2-1, the full variable domain is KAGVTQTPRYLIKTRGQQVTLSCSPISGHRSVSWYQQTPGQGLQFLFEYFSETQRNKGNFPGRFSGRQFSNSRSEMNVSTLELGDSALYLCASSLSTGGPYNEQFFGPGTRLTVL.

The chain carries TRBV7-8 and TRBJ2-2; D ambiguous. Per the germline V gene, CDR1 is SGHVS and CDR2 is FQNEAQ. Trimming left V 2 bases short and J 5 bases short, with 6 bases between. This CDR3 contains 13 residues. The CDR3: CASSLLATGELFF. The CDR3 DNA reads TGTGCCAGCAGCTTACTCGCGACCGGGGAGCTGTTTTTT.